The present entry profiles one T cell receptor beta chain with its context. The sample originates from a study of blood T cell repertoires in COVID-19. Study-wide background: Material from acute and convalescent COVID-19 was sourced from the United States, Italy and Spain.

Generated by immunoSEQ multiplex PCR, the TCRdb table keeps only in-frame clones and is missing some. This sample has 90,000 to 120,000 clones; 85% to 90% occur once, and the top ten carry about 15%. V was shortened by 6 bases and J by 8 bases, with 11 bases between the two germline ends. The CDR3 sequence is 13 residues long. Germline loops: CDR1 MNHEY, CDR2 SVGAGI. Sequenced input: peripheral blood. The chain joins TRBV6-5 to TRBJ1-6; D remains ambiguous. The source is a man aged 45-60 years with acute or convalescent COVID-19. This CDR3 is CASRLGSYSPLHF. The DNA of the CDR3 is TGTGCCAGCAGACTAGGCTCTTATTCACCCCTCCACTTT.